A selection of T cell receptor beta chains follows, all from one sample in a study of blood T cell repertoires in COVID-19. The assay was immunoSEQ multiplex PCR, and TCRdb's table has in-frame clones only and misses some. Of roughly 150,000 clones listed, roughly 80% are singletons. Sequenced: peripheral blood. The source is a man aged 45 to 65 with active or convalescent COVID-19. Both conserved end residues are part of each CDR3. A D gene is named only where the DNA matches it firmly. A row's size may be missing; if present it is once, few, many or a size class.

clone size	V gene	D gene	J gene	CDR3 protein	CDR3 DNA
-	TRBV6-4	-	TRBJ2-3	CASSDICGISTDTQYF	TGTGCCAGCAGTGACATTTGCGGGATTAGCACAGATACGCAGTATTTT
-	TRBV6-5	TRBD1	TRBJ2-1	CASSSDRGRGEQFF	TGTGCCAGCAGCTCCGACAGGGGGCGCGGTGAGCAGTTCTTC
-	TRBV19	-	TRBJ2-4	CASSIDARGGLAKNIQYF	TGTGCCAGTAGTATAGATGCGAGGGGAGGCCTAGCCAAAAACATTCAGTACTTC
-	TRBV6-4	-	TRBJ2-1	CASSDSVWTDNNEQFF	TGTGCCAGCAGTGACTCGGTGTGGACAGACAACAATGAGCAGTTCTTC
-	TRBV7-3	TRBD2	TRBJ2-3	CASSSRVAGGPTDTQYF	TGTGCCAGCAGCTCTAGGGTAGCGGGAGGGCCGACAGATACGCAGTATTTT
-	TRBV1	-	TRBJ2-2	CTSSCGSANTGELFF	TGCACCAGCAGTTGCGGCTCCGCGAACACCGGGGAGCTGTTTTTT
-	TRBV5-1	-	TRBJ2-5	CASSVAGQETQYF	TGCGCCAGCAGCGTCGCGGGGCAAGAGACCCAGTACTTC
-	TRBV28	TRBD1	TRBJ2-5	CASTLDRVQETQYF	TGTGCCAGCACCCTAGACAGGGTCCAAGAGACCCAGTACTTC
-	TRBV12-2	-	TRBJ1-5	CASRLARTGGDQPQHF	TGTGCAAGTCGCTTAGCCAGGACAGGGGGCGATCAGCCCCAGCATTTT
-	TRBV9	TRBD2	TRBJ2-5	CASSFSAGGPIPGETQYF	TGTGCCAGCAGCTTCAGCGCGGGAGGGCCGATTCCAGGAGAGACCCAGTACTTC
few	TRBV14	TRBD2	TRBJ2-7	CASSQVTREGPYEQYF	TGTGCCAGCAGCCAAGTCACGAGGGAGGGCCCCTACGAGCAGTACTTC
-	TRBV20-1	-	TRBJ2-7	CSASIMGPLYEQYF	TGCAGTGCTAGTATAATGGGGCCCCTCTACGAGCAGTACTTC
-	TRBV30	TRBD1	TRBJ2-7	CAWGTGTGLGEQYF	TGTGCCTGGGGCACCGGGACAGGGTTGGGAGAGCAGTACTTC
-	TRBV13	TRBD1	TRBJ2-2	CASRGYRGRPGELFF	TGTGCCAGCCGAGGGTACAGGGGGCGCCCCGGGGAGCTGTTTTTT
-	TRBV27	-	TRBJ1-5	CASSSGDQPQHF	TGTGCCAGCAGCTCAGGGGATCAGCCCCAGCATTTT
-	TRBV16	TRBD1	TRBJ1-6	CASSQGTGAGSPLHF	TGTGCCAGCAGCCAAGGGACAGGGGCTGGTTCACCCCTCCACTTT
-	TRBV19	-	TRBJ2-1	CASSILAGWANNEQFF	TGTGCCAGTAGTATACTCGCGGGATGGGCCAACAATGAGCAGTTCTTC
few	TRBV7-6	TRBD2	TRBJ2-7	CASSLRSGGSYEQYF	TGTGCCAGCAGCTTGCGGAGCGGGGGTTCCTACGAGCAGTACTTC
-	TRBV19	-	TRBJ2-7	CASKNSGGDEQYF	TGTGCCAGTAAGAATTCGGGGGGCGACGAGCAGTACTTC
-	TRBV29-1	-	TRBJ2-2	CSVRQHTGELFF	TGCAGCGTTCGACAGCACACCGGGGAGCTGTTTTTT
-	TRBV29-1	TRBD2	TRBJ2-7	CSVVAGDSYEQYF	TGCAGCGTTGTAGCGGGAGACTCCTACGAGCAGTACTTC
-	TRBV9	-	TRBJ2-7	CASSVAASFSYEQYF	TGTGCCAGCAGCGTAGCCGCTAGCTTCTCCTACGAGCAGTACTTC
-	TRBV7-8	TRBD1	TRBJ1-5	CASSLRTGGSGWNQPQHF	TGTGCCAGCAGCCTCCGGACAGGGGGCAGCGGATGGAATCAGCCCCAGCATTTT
-	TRBV11-2	TRBD2	TRBJ2-1	CASSLAGGPYEQFF	TGTGCCAGCAGCTTAGCGGGAGGGCCCTATGAGCAGTTCTTC
-	TRBV6-5	-	TRBJ2-7	CASSYGQSYEQYF	TGTGCCAGCAGTTACGGGCAGTCCTACGAGCAGTACTTC
-	TRBV6-1	TRBD2	TRBJ2-7	CASSEYAGRAYEQYF	TGTGCCAGCAGTGAATACGCAGGGAGGGCCTACGAGCAGTACTTC
-	TRBV6-5	TRBD1	TRBJ1-2	CASSKTGVHYGYTF	TGTGCCAGCAGCAAGACAGGGGTGCACTATGGCTACACCTTC
-	TRBV28	TRBD2	TRBJ2-1	CASSLGVWSGRSSNEQFF	TGTGCCAGCAGTTTGGGGGTCTGGAGCGGGAGATCGTCCAATGAGCAGTTCTTC
-	TRBV5-1	-	TRBJ1-3	CASTEQWSSGNTIYF	TGCGCCAGCACCGAACAGTGGTCCTCTGGAAACACCATATATTTT
-	TRBV28	-	TRBJ1-3	CASSPTRSGNTIYF	TGTGCCAGCAGTCCTACCCGGAGTGGAAACACCATATATTTT
-	TRBV2	-	TRBJ1-1	CASSEHQAGTEAFF	TGTGCCAGCAGTGAGCACCAAGCGGGCACTGAAGCTTTCTTT
-	TRBV28	-	TRBJ2-4	CASSFAGLAKNIQYF	TGTGCCAGCAGTTTCGCAGGGCTAGCCAAAAACATTCAGTACTTC
-	TRBV11-1	-	TRBJ1-6	CASSYGYNSPLHF	TGTGCCAGCAGCTACGGGTATAATTCACCCCTCCACTTT
-	TRBV4-1	TRBD2	TRBJ2-1	CASSRMGLAGAEQFF	TGCGCCAGCAGCCGGATGGGACTAGCGGGAGCTGAGCAGTTCTTC
few	TRBV28	-	TRBJ2-7	CASRQSGEKQYF	TGTGCCAGCCGGCAATCAGGGGAAAAGCAGTACTTC
-	TRBV12-3/TRBV12-4	-	TRBJ2-5	CASSVGYQETQYF	TGTGCCAGCAGTGTCGGTTATCAAGAGACCCAGTACTTC
few	TRBV9	-	TRBJ1-2	CASSVVETAYGGYTF	TGTGCCAGCAGCGTAGTGGAGACAGCTTACGGTGGCTACACCTTC
once	TRBV27	-	TRBJ2-7	CASSLNPGQQREQYF	TGTGCCAGCAGTTTGAACCCGGGACAACAGCGCGAGCAGTACTTC
-	TRBV7-2	-	TRBJ2-7	CASSPGTSYEQYF	TGTGCCAGCAGCCCCGGGACTTCGTACGAGCAGTACTTC
-	TRBV27	TRBD1	TRBJ2-7	CASSRDSLYEQYF	TGTGCCAGCTCGAGGGACAGCCTTTACGAGCAGTACTTC
-	TRBV7-3	TRBD1	TRBJ2-5	CASSLTGRGRETQYF	TGTGCCAGCAGCTTAACAGGCAGGGGGCGAGAGACCCAGTACTTC
-	TRBV11-3	-	TRBJ2-7	CASSLGPGSYEQYF	TGTGCCAGCAGCTTGGGGCCAGGTTCCTACGAGCAGTACTTC
-	TRBV10-3	-	TRBJ1-1	CAISESRGTNTEAFF	TGTGCCATCAGTGAGTCGCGGGGAACGAACACTGAAGCTTTCTTT
few	TRBV2	-	TRBJ1-1	CASSGTPNTEAFF	TGTGCCAGCAGTGGGACACCGAACACTGAAGCTTTCTTT
-	TRBV11-3	-	TRBJ2-7	CASSLGAQEQYF	TGTGCCAGCAGCTTAGGGGCACAAGAGCAGTACTTC
-	TRBV30	-	TRBJ1-5	CAWSVGGSLNQPQHF	TGTGCCTGGAGTGTGGGAGGGAGCCTTAATCAGCCCCAGCATTTT
-	TRBV7-9	-	TRBJ2-7	CASSSLWTATYEQYF	TGTGCCAGCAGCTCTTTATGGACAGCCACCTACGAGCAGTACTTC
-	TRBV5-6	TRBD2	TRBJ2-5	CASTRLAGDETQYF	TGTGCCAGCACCCGACTAGCGGGGGATGAGACCCAGTACTTC
-	TRBV27	-	TRBJ1-1	CASSFRGGFGTEAFF	TGTGCCAGCAGTTTTAGGGGGGGCTTCGGCACTGAAGCTTTCTTT
once	TRBV4-1	-	TRBJ1-3	CASSQEEGGENTIYF	TGCGCCAGCAGCCAAGAAGAAGGGGGAGAGAACACCATATATTTT
-	TRBV5-1	-	TRBJ1-5	CASSPEGGAQWPQHF	TGCGCCAGCAGCCCCGAGGGGGGGGCGCAATGGCCCCAGCATTTT
few	TRBV7-8	-	TRBJ1-2	CASSPGRWGYTF	TGTGCCAGCAGCCCCGGTAGATGGGGCTACACCTTC